These 24 T cell receptor beta chains originate from one sample sequenced in a study of blood T cell repertoires in COVID-19 (dated by TCRdb to about 2020). The method behind the library was the immunoSEQ multiplex PCR assay. Not all clones reach the TCRdb copy of this immuneACCESS table, which keeps in-frame sequences only. Checked studies attribute under half of the gap to unresolved V genes and leave the rest unexplained. The table for this sample lists about 360,000 clones; 86% of them were counted only once. Less than 9% of the sample is taken by the ten largest. What was sequenced was peripheral blood. The source of these receptors is a woman in her fifties or sixties with COVID-19, enrolled during active disease.

There are many counts of this clone. The V and J genes are TRBV11-3 and TRBJ1-6; no clear D. V was trimmed by 1 base and J by 6 bases, leaving 4 bases between them. The CDR3 has 13 residues. Per germline, CDR1 SGHNT and CDR2 YENEEA. This CDR3 is CASSLGANSPLHF. The CDR3, as DNA: TGTGCCAGCAGCTTAGGGGCTAATTCACCCCTCCACTTT.

This chain links TRBV2 with TRBJ2-5; possible D gene TRBD2, 6 bases. This CDR3 is built from 14 residues. Per germline, CDR1 SNHLY and CDR2 FYNNEI. V lost 6 bases and J 1 base, leaving 12 bases between the germline ends. CDR3 sequence reads: CASSYAGSQETQYF. CDR3 nucleotides: TGTGCCAGCAGCTATGCCGGGAGCCAAGAGACCCAGTACTTC.

The genes are TRBV18 and TRBJ2-3; possibly TRBD2 for D (5 bases). CDR1 is KGHSH and CDR2 is LQKENI in the germline V gene. The CDR3 extends over 14 amino acids. The V gene lost 3 bases and the J gene lost 2 bases, with 9 bases spanning the gap. The CDR3: CASSPDYYTDTQYF. The CDR3 coding sequence is TGTGCCAGCTCACCTGACTACTACACAGATACGCAGTATTTT.

The chain joins TRBV7-7 to TRBJ2-3; 9 nucleotides match TRBD2. Germline lookup yields CDR1 SSHAT and CDR2 FNYEAQ (reference sequence). The length of the CDR3 is 15 residues. With 2 bases clipped from V and 1 base from J, the junction kept 1 base outside the gene matches. The CDR3 loop reads CASSLLAGGTDTQYF. The CDR3 bases are TGTGCCAGCAGCTTATTAGCGGGGGGCACAGATACGCAGTATTTT.

CDR3 DNA: TGTGCCAGCTCACCTTCTTCTCTCTCCTACAATGAGCAGTTCTTC. Its translation is CASSPSSLSYNEQFF. The chain combines TRBV18 with TRBJ2-1; no reliable D call. Germline V gene sequence: CDR1 KGHSH, CDR2 LQKENI. The CDR3 is made up of 15 amino acids. Deletions cut 3 bases from V and 0 bases from J, with 9 bases between.

This chain uses TRBV3-1 (or the pseudogene TRBV3-2) with TRBJ1-2; TRBD1 is a possible D gene (6 bases). Trimming removed 1 base from V and 2 bases from J, with 11 bases in between. Germline-derived CDR1 and CDR2 are LGHDT and YNNKEL (reference sequence). The CDR3 spans 15 residues. CDR3 in amino acids: CASSQGAGANYGYTF. The CDR3, as DNA: TGTGCCAGCAGCCAAGGGGCAGGGGCGAACTATGGCTACACCTTC.

The J gene is TRBJ2-2, the V gene TRBV30; D unresolved. CDR1 is GTSNPN and CDR2 is SVGIG in the germline V gene (reference sequence). There are 15 residues in the CDR3. The V end was cut by 0 bases, the J end by 0 bases, with 8 bases between. CDR3 DNA: TGTGCCTGGAGTGTTCCAGCGACGAACACCGGGGAGCTGTTTTTT. It translates to CAWSVPATNTGELFF. Together with reference TRBV30 and TRBJ2-2, the CDR3 gives the full variable domain: SQTIHQWPATLVQPVGSPLSLECTVEGTSNPNLYWYRQAAGRGLQLLFYSVGIGQISSEVPQNLSASRPQDRQFILSSKKLLLSDSGFYLCAWSVPATNTGELFFGEGSRLTVL.

This chain joins TRBV11-3 and TRBJ1-1, with a weak D call TRBD1 (5 bases). Germline CDR1 is SGHNT and CDR2 is YENEEA. This CDR3 is built from 16 residues. Between the trimmed V and J ends, which lost 5 bases and 1 base, there was a span of 17 bases. The CDR3 here is CASSPGGAGSNTEAFF. The CDR3 DNA reads TGTGCCAGCAGCCCCGGGGGAGCAGGATCGAACACTGAAGCTTTCTTT.

This clone was recorded once. The gene calls are TRBV6-2 or TRBV6-3 and TRBJ2-2; D is ambiguous. The CDR3 totals 13 residues. Germline values: CDR1 MNHEY, CDR2 SVGEGT. The V end lost 4 bases, the J end lost 6 bases, and 9 bases lay between the germline ends. CDR3: CASSSPLSGELFF. The CDR3 coding sequence is TGTGCCAGCAGTTCCCCCCTTTCCGGGGAGCTGTTTTTT.

The chain has TRBV11-3 and TRBJ2-7; TRBD2 agrees at 8 bases. With 5 bases clipped from V and 0 bases from J, the junction kept 3 bases outside the gene matches. Germline CDR1 SGHNT, CDR2 YENEEA. The CDR3 covers 14 residues. DNA of the CDR3: TGTGCCAGCAGCCGAAGCGGGAGCTCCTACGAGCAGTACTTC. Its protein product is CASSRSGSSYEQYF.

The V and J genes are TRBV19 and TRBJ1-2; 8 positions match TRBD1. CDR1 LNHDA and CDR2 SQIVND come from the germline V gene (reference sequence). The CDR3 totals 16 residues. V shed 2 bases, J shed 5 bases, and the junction held 10 bases outside the gene matches. CDR3 residues: CASSIFQPGGSYGYTF. The CDR3 nucleotides read TGTGCCAGTAGTATATTCCAACCAGGGGGCTCTTATGGCTACACCTTC.

This clone has just one count. The chain carries TRBV6-2 or TRBV6-3 and TRBJ2-1; 10 nucleotides align to TRBD2. This CDR3 spans 16 amino acids. The junction had 2 bases not matched to a gene; V was cut back by 3 bases and J by 0 bases. Per the germline V gene, CDR1 is MNHEY and CDR2 is SVGEGT. As DNA, the CDR3 is TGTGCCAGCAGTTATCAGCGGGGGGGCTCCTACAATGAGCAGTTCTTC. As protein: CASSYQRGGSYNEQFF.

This rearrangement joins TRBV11-2 to TRBJ1-1; 7 bases fit TRBD1. Germline V CDR1 and CDR2: SGHAT, FQNNGV. The V and J ends lost 1 base and 4 bases, in that order; junction bases with no gene match: 6. The CDR3 contains 15 residues. The CDR3 loop reads CASSLVQGWGTEAFF. CDR3 in DNA: TGTGCCAGCAGCTTAGTACAGGGGTGGGGCACTGAAGCTTTCTTT.

The chain recombines TRBV21-1 with TRBJ2-7; the DNA was not used to check the table's D call, TRBD1. TRBV21-1 is noted as a pseudogene. CDR3 length equals 14 residues. The DNA for the CDR3 is TGTGCCAGCAGCTTACCGGGACAGGGCTACGAGCAGTACTTC. Translation gives CASSLPGQGYEQYF.

The chain uses TRBV10-2 and TRBJ1-1, with unresolved D. Germline CDR1 and CDR2: WSHSY and SAAADI. CDR3 length: 12 amino acids. The V end lost 6 bases, the J end lost 3 bases, and 8 bases lay between the germline ends. Here the CDR3 DNA reads TGCGCCAGCAGCCTCGGGGACACTGAAGCTTTCTTT. This sequence encodes CASSLGDTEAFF.

The chain uses TRBV9 and TRBJ2-2; 9 bases map to TRBD1. The CDR3 has 15 amino acids. Per the germline V gene, CDR1 is SGDLS and CDR2 is YYNGEE. The junction had 7 bases not matched to a gene; V was cut back by 6 bases and J by 4 bases. CDR3 nucleotide sequence: TGTGCCAGCACCCGGACAGGGGAATTCACCGGGGAGCTGTTTTTT. It is translated as CASTRTGEFTGELFF.

The chain combines TRBV6-5 with TRBJ1-1, with TRBD1 matching 9 bases. This CDR3 is 15 amino acids long. From germline, CDR1 is MNHEY and CDR2 SVGAGI. V lost 8 bases to trimming and J lost 0 bases; unmatched junction nucleotides: 7. The CDR3 DNA is TGTGCCAGCCGCTGGACAGGGGCTTTGAACACTGAAGCTTTCTTT. Protein product: CASRWTGALNTEAFF.

The rearrangement joins TRBV9 to TRBJ1-1, with D unclear. Trimming removed 3 bases from V and 6 bases from J, with 21 bases in between. The CDR3 has 16 residues. CDR1 and CDR2 (germline): SGDLS, YYNGEE. The CDR3 DNA reads TGTGCCAGCAGCGCCCCAGCCAAGTCGGGGATCGCTGAAGCTTTCTTT. It specifies CASSAPAKSGIAEAFF.

V and J are TRBV7-9 and TRBJ1-4; 9 bases are shared with TRBD1. Germline V CDR1 and CDR2: SEHNR, FQNEAQ (reference sequence). V shed 3 bases and J 2 bases; nucleotides not matched to a gene: 1. This CDR3 comprises 15 residues. The CDR3 reads CASSFTGGTNEKLFF. CDR3 nucleotides: TGTGCCAGCAGCTTTACAGGGGGCACTAATGAAAAACTGTTTTTT.

The rearrangement joins TRBV6-2 or TRBV6-3 to TRBJ2-1; TRBD2 matches at 12 bases. This CDR3 is 16 amino acids long. Germline V lookup: CDR1 MNHEY, CDR2 SVGEGT. V lost 6 bases and J lost 3; bases outside the gene matches: 6. The CDR3 bases are TGTGCCAGCAGCCCTAGCGGGGGGGCCTTCTACAATGAGCAGTTCTTC. Protein sequence: CASSPSGGAFYNEQFF.

The chain joins TRBV10-3 to TRBJ2-1; a possible D gene is TRBD1 (5 bases). Trimming left V 5 bases short and J 4 bases short, with 30 bases between. The CDR3 spans 20 residues. Germline lookup yields CDR1 ENHRY and CDR2 SYGVKD. The CDR3 DNA reads TGTGCCATCAGTCCCACAGGTCGAGGCCCAGGTGGCTTGGGTTACAATGAGCAGTTCTTC. As protein: CAISPTGRGPGGLGYNEQFF.

This chain joins TRBV27 and TRBJ1-3; the D gene is possibly TRBD1 (5 bases). This CDR3 comprises 16 residues. The ends were cut back, 6 bases at V and 0 bases at J, with 15 bases in the middle. In germline, CDR1 is MNHEY, CDR2 SMNVEV (reference sequence). CDR3 sequence: CASRPWGGSSGNTIYF. CDR3 DNA sequence: TGTGCCAGCAGACCTTGGGGGGGGAGCTCTGGAAACACCATATATTTT.

This chain connects TRBV18 to TRBJ1-5; weak D call: TRBD1 (5 bases). The CDR3 runs 13 residues. Trimming shortened V by 1 base and J by 5 bases, and 6 bases separated the two germline ends. Per germline, CDR1 KGHSH and CDR2 LQKENI. In DNA form, the CDR3 reads TGTGCCAGCTCACCACAGGGGTATCAGCCCCAGCATTTT. Translating it yields CASSPQGYQPQHF.

This rearrangement joins TRBV6-5 to TRBJ1-2; D not certain. This CDR3 is 10 amino acids long. Germline V gives CDR1 MNHEY, CDR2 SVGAGI. V was clipped by 5 bases and J by 13 bases, with 11 bases between them. The CDR3 DNA is TGTGCCAGCAGTACCTTGGGAGGCACCTTC. Translation gives CASSTLGGTF.